This TCR beta chain came from a study of T cells in localized non-small cell lung cancer. This clone was seen a single time. What it binds is unknown. Here immunoSEQ multiplex PCR was the method, and the copy in TCRdb shows in-frame clones only, minus some. The table has approximately 28,000 clones, more than 85% seen once. Trimming took off 0 bases at V and 5 bases at J, with 10 bases between the two ends. The CDR3 extends over 14 amino acids. Germline values: CDR1 MNHEY, CDR2 SVGAGI. Whole-study results and caveats: Because only a single region of the tumor was sequenced, heterogeneity remains possible. With higher T cell density in blood came longer overall survival. T cell clonality was highest in uninvolved adjacent lung, above tumor.

This TCR derives from a female donor older than 55 with stage I lung adenocarcinoma. The rearrangement uses TRBV6-5 and TRBJ2-5; D remains ambiguous. The sample in question was peripheral blood, obtained before any cancer treatment. CDR3 loop: CASSYSVVGETQYF. In DNA form, the CDR3 reads TGTGCCAGCAGTTACTCGGTGGTAGGGGAGACCCAGTACTTC.